One and the same sample provided the 14 T cell receptor beta chains below, sequenced in a study of OX40 agonist ivuxolimab in advanced cancers. The method was immunoSEQ multiplex PCR; TCRdb's version includes in-frame clones alone and lacks a portion of them. Of some 35,000 clones listed, 70% to 85% were seen once; the top ten hold about a sixth. Sequenced material: CD4+ or CD8+ T cells sorted from blood, taken in a trial of the OX40 agonist ivuxolimab. These receptors all stem from an adult with an advanced solid tumor such as melanoma, head and neck, liver or kidney cancer.

V and J are TRBV2 and TRBJ2-2; 9 bases agree with TRBD2. V lost 3 bases to trimming and J lost 7 bases; unmatched junction nucleotides: 9. The CDR3 is made up of 16 amino acids. Per the germline V gene, CDR1 is SNHLY and CDR2 is FYNNEI. The CDR3 is CASSDGGRANIGELFF. CDR3 coding DNA: TGTGCCAGCAGTGATGGCGGGAGGGCCAATATCGGGGAGCTGTTTTTT.

In its sample, this clone was seen a few times. V and J are TRBV5-8 and TRBJ2-1; possibly TRBD1 for D (6 bases). The CDR3 covers 14 residues. The V gene's germline CDR1 is SGHTS and CDR2 YDEGEE. Trimming took off 2 bases at V and 9 bases at J, with 15 bases between the two ends. The CDR3 DNA reads as TGTGCCAGCAGCTTTGGCAGGGGCGACGGTGAGCAGTTCTTC. It specifies CASSFGRGDGEQFF. Looking up the rest from reference TRBV5-8 and TRBJ2-1 gives the full variable domain: EAGVTQSPTHLIKTRGQQATLRCSPISGHTSVYWYQQALGLGLQFLLWYDEGEERNRGNFPPRFSGRQFPNYSSELNVNALELEDSALYLCASSFGRGDGEQFFGPGTRLTVL.

This chain joins TRBV30 and TRBJ2-2; a possible D gene is TRBD2 (6 bases). The CDR3 covers 16 residues. V was shortened by 2 bases and J by 6 bases, with 19 bases between the two germline ends. The germline V gene encodes CDR1 GTSNPN and CDR2 SVGIG (reference sequence). CDR3 sequence (DNA): TGTGCCTGGAGTTTTCCGGGACTTATCCAGGCCGGGGAGCTGTTTTTT. Amino acids: CAWSFPGLIQAGELFF. The variable domain in full, with the rest retrieved from reference TRBV30 and TRBJ2-2, is SQTIHQWPATLVQPVGSPLSLECTVEGTSNPNLYWYRQAAGRGLQLLFYSVGIGQISSEVPQNLSASRPQDRQFILSSKKLLLSDSGFYLCAWSFPGLIQAGELFFGEGSRLTVL.

Here the CDR3 reads CASSYGPGLPLREQFF. CDR3 in DNA: TGTGCCAGCAGTTACGGACCGGGACTACCCCTTCGTGAGCAGTTCTTC. The chain employs TRBV6-5 and TRBJ2-1, with 7 bases fitting TRBD2. Germline CDR1 and CDR2: MNHEY and SVGAGI. Unmatched junction bases numbered 13, after V lost 2 bases and J lost 9 bases. The CDR3 covers 16 residues.

The chain joins TRBV6-8 to TRBJ2-5; D may match TRBD1 or TRBD2 (6 bases each). Trimming pared 9 bases from V and 3 bases from J, leaving 17 bases between. The germline V gene has CDR1 MNHGY and CDR2 SAAAGT. This CDR3 is built from 14 residues. This CDR3 is CARREVEGEETQYF. CDR3 nucleotides: TGTGCCAGGAGGGAGGTGGAGGGGGAAGAGACCCAGTACTTC.

The rearrangement uses TRBV9 and TRBJ2-4, with D unclear. The CDR3 consists of 15 residues. Germline lookup yields CDR1 SGDLS and CDR2 YYNGEE. Trimming removed 6 bases from V and 0 bases from J, with 13 bases in between. CDR3 sequence: CASTPGGLAKNIQYF. The CDR3 nucleotides are TGTGCCAGCACCCCCGGCGGATTAGCCAAAAACATTCAGTACTTC.

The rearrangement links TRBV19 to TRBJ2-1; 10 bases agree with TRBD2. The CDR3 sequence is 15 residues long. Trimming cost V 4 bases and J 4 bases; bases outside gene matches: 4. CDR1 is LNHDA and CDR2 is SQIVND in the germline V gene (reference sequence). CDR3 in DNA: TGTGCCAGTAGTACCAGCGGGGGGGAGTACAATGAGCAGTTCTTC. Amino acids: CASSTSGGEYNEQFF.

The V call is TRBV4-2, the J call TRBJ2-2; 11 positions match TRBD2. CDR3 length equals 17 residues. V was pared by 0 bases and J by 7 bases, with 7 bases of the junction left unmatched. Germline CDR1 is LGHNA and CDR2 is YNFKEQ. CDR3 sequence reads: CASSQEIGLAGRGELFF. CDR3 sequence (DNA): TGTGCCAGCAGCCAAGAAATTGGACTAGCGGGCCGCGGGGAGCTGTTTTTT.

The chain employs TRBV5-6 and TRBJ2-3; D remains ambiguous. The CDR3 is 14 amino acids. CDR1 and CDR2 from the germline V gene are SGHDT and YYEEEE. The ends were cut back, 2 bases at V and 3 bases at J, with 10 bases in the middle. The CDR3 region has the DNA TGTGCCAGCAGCTTTACCGTACTAACAGATACGCAGTATTTT. Translated: CASSFTVLTDTQYF.

V usage is TRBV4-2 and J usage is TRBJ1-4; no clear D gene. Between the trimmed V and J ends, which lost 4 bases and 9 bases, there was a span of 9 bases. Germline CDR1 is LGHNA and CDR2 is YNFKEQ. This CDR3 has 12 residues. The CDR3: CASSPDEKKLFF. The CDR3 region has the DNA TGTGCCAGCAGCCCGGACGAGAAAAAACTGTTTTTT.

This clone ranks as medium-sized. The gene calls are TRBV6-1 and TRBJ1-2; TRBD1 might be the D (5 bases). Germline values: CDR1 MNHNS, CDR2 SASEGT. V was shortened by 6 bases and J by 0 bases, with 14 bases between the two germline ends. This CDR3 comprises 15 residues. The CDR3 sequence is CASREGLGPNYGYTF. CDR3 nucleotides: TGTGCCAGCAGGGAGGGGCTGGGGCCTAACTATGGCTACACCTTC.

The genes are TRBV19 and TRBJ1-5; D uncertain. The germline V and J ends were trimmed by 0 bases and 7 bases, with 13 bases remaining between them. CDR1 LNHDA and CDR2 SQIVND come from the germline V gene (reference sequence). This CDR3 is built from 15 residues. The CDR3 is CASSIDLQAGQPQHF. CDR3 bases: TGTGCCAGTAGTATAGATCTCCAGGCCGGGCAGCCCCAGCATTTT. The entire variable domain, with the rest obtained from reference TRBV19 and TRBJ1-5, is as follows: DGGITQSPKYLFRKEGQNVTLSCEQNLNHDAMYWYRQDPGQGLRLIYYSQIVNDFQKGDIAEGYSVSREKKESFPLTVTSAQKNPTAFYLCASSIDLQAGQPQHFGDGTRLSIL.

This clone appeared a few times. The chain carries TRBV29-1 and TRBJ2-6; TRBD1 aligns across 8 bases. Germline loops: CDR1 SQVTM, CDR2 ANQGSEA. The CDR3 totals 19 residues. Trimming took 0 bases from V and 0 from J; bases not matched to a gene: 10. The CDR3 loop is CSVEDHRTGPISGANVLTF. The CDR3 coding sequence is TGCAGCGTTGAAGATCATCGGACAGGGCCTATCTCTGGGGCCAACGTCCTGACTTTC.

This clone was recorded a few times. The sample contains more than one DNA sequence encoding this CDR3. The V gene is TRBV19, the J gene TRBJ2-1; 8 positions agree with TRBD2. Germline V gene sequence: CDR1 LNHDA, CDR2 SQIVND (reference sequence). This CDR3 is 15 amino acids long. Trimming took 3 bases from V and 3 from J; bases not matched to a gene: 4. The CDR3 nucleotides read TGTGCCAGTAGTATGGGACTAGGGGTCTACAATGAGCAGTTCTTC. It codes for CASSMGLGVYNEQFF.